What follows are 31 T cell receptor beta chains derived from one specimen sequenced in a study of cytomegalovirus exposure and HLA in healthy donors. The PCR used 60 Vbeta and 13 Jbeta primers. TCRdb's table, derived via immunoSEQ multiplex PCR, lists solely in-frame clones and lacks some. The profile shows fewer than 100,000 clones, 60% to 80% of them singletons. The sample comprised PBMCs. These receptors came from a woman aged 40 to 50 in good health and CMV-seronegative.

The chain joins TRBV9 to TRBJ1-3; no reliable D call. V dropped 0 bases and J dropped 4 bases, with 11 bases sitting between them. The length of the CDR3 is 15 residues. The germline gives CDR1 SGDLS, CDR2 YYNGEE. CDR3 sequence: CASSVGGVAGNTIYF. The CDR3 DNA sequence: TGTGCCAGCAGCGTAGGCGGGGTGGCGGGAAACACCATATATTTT.

This rearrangement joins TRBV9 to TRBJ2-1; 7 bases agree with TRBD2. Germline CDR1 SGDLS, CDR2 YYNGEE. The ends lost 0 bases at V and 10 bases at J; junction bases unmatched: 4. The CDR3 is 13 residues long. The CDR3 loop reads CASSVERRGEQFF. CDR3 in DNA: TGTGCCAGCAGCGTAGAACGGCGGGGGGAGCAGTTCTTC.

V usage is TRBV2 and J usage is TRBJ1-4; TRBD1 agrees at 8 bases. V lost 7 bases and J lost 8; bases outside the gene matches: 6. This CDR3 spans 13 amino acids. CDR1 and CDR2 (germline): SNHLY, FYNNEI. The CDR3, as DNA: TGTGCCAGCACCTGGACAGGGTACGAAAAACTGTTTTTT. Translating gives CASTWTGYEKLFF.

The gene calls are TRBV19 and TRBJ2-2; perhaps TRBD2 as D (5 bases). The V gene's germline CDR1 is LNHDA and CDR2 SQIVND (reference sequence). This CDR3 has 19 amino acids. V was clipped by 8 bases and J by 1 base, with 26 bases between them. The CDR3 reads CASSTVRQFLAENTGELFF. The CDR3 coding sequence is TGTGCCAGTTCCACGGTCCGTCAATTTCTAGCCGAGAACACCGGGGAGCTGTTTTTT.

The V call is TRBV7-9, the J call TRBJ1-3; 7 nucleotides match TRBD1. With V trimmed by 5 bases and J by 0 bases, 7 bases remained unmatched. The CDR3 covers 16 residues. Germline values: CDR1 SEHNR, CDR2 FQNEAQ (reference sequence). Here the CDR3 reads CASSPIGGNSGNTIYF. For the CDR3, the DNA is TGTGCCAGCAGCCCCATAGGGGGCAACTCTGGAAACACCATATATTTT.

This chain links TRBV4-3 with TRBJ1-5; D gene unclear. V was clipped by 4 bases and J by 1 base, with 11 bases between them. CDR3 length: 15 amino acids. CDR1 and CDR2 from the germline V gene are LGHNA and YSLEER. The CDR3: CASSRDSSSNQPQHF. The CDR3, as DNA: TGCGCCAGCAGCCGCGATTCTTCGAGCAATCAGCCCCAGCATTTT.

About this clone itself: The sample has other DNA sequences that encode this CDR3 too. V is TRBV28 and J is TRBJ1-3; D possibly corresponds to TRBD1 (6 bases). Per the germline V gene, CDR1 is MDHEN and CDR2 is SYDVKM. The CDR3 loop spans 15 amino acids. The V end lost 4 bases, the J end lost 2 bases, and 12 bases lay between the germline ends. Here the CDR3 DNA reads TGTGCCAGCAGTTCCCCCGGGACAACTGGAAACACCATATATTTT. It is translated as CASSSPGTTGNTIYF. Complete variable domain (other parts from reference TRBV28 and TRBJ1-3): DVKVTQSSRYLVKRTGEKVFLECVQDMDHENMFWYRQDPGLGLRLIYFSYDVKMKEKGDIPEGYSVSREKKERFSLILESASTNQTSMYLCASSSPGTTGNTIYFGEGSWLTVV.

This clone was counted between two and nine times. The rearrangement joins TRBV4-1 to TRBJ1-1; D is unclear. V dropped 2 bases and J dropped 4 bases, with 11 bases sitting between them. The CDR3 length is 14 residues. Germline CDR1 and CDR2: MGHRA and YSYEKL. CDR3 nucleotide sequence: TGCGCCAGCAGCCAACTCACCCGAGGCACTGAAGCTTTCTTT. This codes for CASSQLTRGTEAFF.

This chain uses TRBV18 with TRBJ2-7, with D maybe TRBD1 (5 bases). Per the germline V gene, CDR1 is KGHSH and CDR2 is LQKENI. With 2 bases removed from V and 2 bases from J, the gap between germline ends came to 7 bases. The CDR3 loop spans 13 amino acids. This chain's CDR3 is CASSPDRTYEQYF. In nucleotides, the CDR3 is TGTGCCAGCTCACCAGACAGAACCTACGAGCAGTACTTC.

The genes are TRBV2 and TRBJ1-4; D is possibly TRBD1 (6 bases). CDR3 length: 14 residues. CDR1 and CDR2 (germline): SNHLY, FYNNEI. Trimming took 6 bases from V and 5 from J, leaving 13 bases between them. CDR3 sequence reads: CASRLTGLNEKLFF. The CDR3 DNA follows: TGTGCCAGCAGGCTGACAGGCCTAAATGAAAAACTGTTTTTT.

In nucleotides, the CDR3 is TGTGCCATCAGTGAGAGACCGGGACAGATCTTCTACGAGCAGTACTTC. This translates into CAISERPGQIFYEQYF. The chain employs TRBV10-3 and TRBJ2-7, with 7 bases fitting TRBD1. The trim removed 2 bases at V and 3 bases at J, leaving 10 bases unmatched. CDR3 size: 16 residues. Germline loops: CDR1 ENHRY, CDR2 SYGVKD.

The CDR3 region has the DNA TGTGCCAGCAGTGGGGAGGGACAGGGCTACTACGAGCAGTACTTC. It translates to CASSGEGQGYYEQYF. The rearrangement joins TRBV25-1 to TRBJ2-5; TRBD1 matches 9 bases. With the DNA end fitting TRBJ2-7 better, the J assignment may be wrong. Germline CDR1 and CDR2: MGHDK and SYGVNS. CDR3 length: 15 residues.

The chain links TRBV9 to TRBJ2-1; 7 bases are a match to TRBD2. Germline V gene lookup returns CDR1 SGDLS and CDR2 YYNGEE. This CDR3 has 14 amino acids. Trimming at V came to 0 bases and at J to 6 bases, leaving 3 bases not matched to a gene. For the CDR3, the DNA is TGTGCCAGCAGCGTAGAGGGAGGGGTCAATGAGCAGTTCTTC. The encoded protein is CASSVEGGVNEQFF.

CDR3 sequence reads: CASRGETESTEAFF. The CDR3 DNA sequence: TGTGCCAGCAGGGGAGAAACAGAGAGCACTGAAGCTTTCTTT. The V call is TRBV7-9, the J call TRBJ1-1; no reliable D call. Between the trimmed V and J ends, which lost 6 bases and 4 bases, there was a span of 15 bases. CDR1 and CDR2 from the germline V gene are SEHNR and FQNEAQ (reference sequence). This CDR3 has 14 amino acids.

The chain combines TRBV19 with TRBJ1-5; D is unclear. The CDR3 covers 14 residues. Between the trimmed V and J ends, which lost 3 bases and 3 bases, there was a span of 9 bases. The germline CDR1 and CDR2 sequences are LNHDA and SQIVND (reference sequence). The CDR3 DNA is TGTGCCAGTAGTATTGGAGGCCTCAATCAGCCCCAGCATTTT. It specifies CASSIGGLNQPQHF.

This clone showed up just a few times. This sequence joins TRBV19 and TRBJ2-7; 7 nucleotides match TRBD1. Germline lookup yields CDR1 LNHDA and CDR2 SQIVND (reference sequence). With V trimmed by 5 bases and J by 0 bases, 4 bases remained unmatched. This CDR3 is built from 14 residues. The CDR3 sequence is CASSPDRVSYEQYF. CDR3 in DNA: TGTGCCAGTAGTCCCGACAGGGTCTCCTACGAGCAGTACTTC.

The chain recombines TRBV18 with TRBJ2-7; D perhaps matches TRBD2 (5 bases). The V and J ends lost 3 bases and 9 bases respectively, with 18 bases between them. The CDR3 runs 14 residues. Germline V CDR1 and CDR2: KGHSH, LQKENI. DNA for the CDR3: TGTGCCAGCTCACCTTCTGGGGTAGGGAGCCCGCAGTACTTC. Amino acid sequence: CASSPSGVGSPQYF.

The V gene is TRBV2, the J gene TRBJ1-1; a weak D match, TRBD1 (6 bases). In germline, CDR1 is SNHLY, CDR2 FYNNEI. V was shortened by 5 bases and J by 7 bases, with 11 bases between the two germline ends. CDR3 length equals 12 residues. This CDR3 is CASSIQGFEAFF. DNA of the CDR3: TGTGCCAGCAGTATACAGGGATTTGAAGCTTTCTTT.

The chain employs TRBV7-2 and TRBJ2-5; D remains ambiguous. CDR3 length: 13 residues. V was shortened by 0 bases and J by 5 bases, with 7 bases between the two germline ends. CDR1 is SGHTA, CDR2 FQGNSA, per germline. The CDR3, as DNA: TGTGCCAGCAGCTTAGCCCCCGCGGAGACCCAGTACTTC. This gives the protein CASSLAPAETQYF.

This clone was seen once. V usage is TRBV30 and J usage is TRBJ2-7; possible D gene TRBD1, 6 bases. Germline CDR1 reads GTSNPN; CDR2 reads SVGIG (reference sequence). This CDR3 has 14 residues. V shed 4 bases and J shed 7 bases, with 20 bases lying between them. The DNA for the CDR3 is TGTGCCTGGAAGGGTGCAGGGACAACGAGTGAGCAGTACTTC. It translates to CAWKGAGTTSEQYF.

This chain joins TRBV2 and TRBJ1-1, with 8 nucleotides matching TRBD1. V lost 6 bases and J lost 5; bases outside the gene matches: 5. There are 13 residues in the CDR3. From germline, CDR1 is SNHLY and CDR2 FYNNEI. The CDR3 region has the DNA TGTGCCAGCAGGCGACAGGGGAATACTGAAGCTTTCTTT. Amino acid sequence: CASRRQGNTEAFF.

This clone counts as medium-sized. Other nucleotide sequences in the sample specify the same CDR3. The rearrangement links TRBV10-3 to TRBJ2-7; TRBD2 agrees at 9 bases. The CDR3 extends over 14 amino acids. Germline V gives CDR1 ENHRY, CDR2 SYGVKD. V lost 6 bases and J lost 0; bases outside the gene matches: 3. In DNA, the CDR3 is TGTGCCATCAGCGAGCGGGGGGACTCCTACGAGCAGTACTTC. Amino acids: CAISERGDSYEQYF.

This clone was seen a handful of times. The chain employs TRBV25-1 and TRBJ1-1; D perhaps matches TRBD1 (6 bases). CDR1 is MGHDK, CDR2 SYGVNS, per germline. Trimming removed 8 bases from V and 7 bases from J, with 11 bases in between. The CDR3 length is 11 residues. CDR3 protein: CASSQGGEAFF. The CDR3 DNA reads as TGTGCCAGCTCACAGGGCGGTGAAGCTTTCTTT.

The chain employs TRBV6-1 and TRBJ2-1; 10 bases are shared with TRBD2. V was clipped by 3 bases and J by 10 bases; unmatched bases: 12. This CDR3 has 16 residues. Germline values: CDR1 MNHNS, CDR2 SASEGT. The CDR3 loop is CASSDQAGGAPMEQFF. The DNA of the CDR3 is TGTGCCAGCAGTGACCAAGCGGGGGGGGCCCCAATGGAGCAGTTCTTC.

There are a few counts of this clone. This chain connects TRBV6-5 to TRBJ1-1; D possibly corresponds to TRBD1 (5 bases). This CDR3 contains 13 residues. CDR1 and CDR2 (germline): MNHEY, SVGAGI. The V and J ends lost 7 bases and 7 bases respectively, with 16 bases between them. CDR3 nucleotide sequence: TGTGCCAGCACTGAAGGGGCAACAGATGAAGCTTTCTTT. Its translation: CASTEGATDEAFF.

This clone has a handful of counts. The CDR3 DNA reads TGTGCCAGCAGTGAAGCAGCAGGGTCCGGGGCCAACGTCCTGACTTTC. Its translation is CASSEAAGSGANVLTF. The rearrangement uses TRBV6-1 and TRBJ2-6, with D possibly matching TRBD1 (5 bases). The germline CDR1 and CDR2 sequences are MNHNS and SASEGT. This CDR3 contains 16 residues. Trimming took 0 bases from V and 4 from J, leaving 10 bases between them.

V gene TRBV25-1 combines with J gene TRBJ2-5; possibly TRBD2 for D (6 bases). V lost 7 bases and J 5 bases, leaving 14 bases between the germline ends. Germline assignment: CDR1 MGHDK and CDR2 SYGVNS. The CDR3 is 13 residues long. The CDR3 is CASKSGVWETQYF. The DNA of the CDR3 is TGTGCCAGCAAATCGGGGGTCTGGGAGACCCAGTACTTC.

The CDR3 DNA reads TGTGCCAGCAGGGGACAGACTATCGAGCAGTACTTC. Protein: CASRGQTIEQYF. The V call is TRBV28, the J call TRBJ2-7, with 7 bases aligning to TRBD1. With 6 bases clipped from V and 6 bases from J, the junction kept 5 bases outside the gene matches. Germline CDR1 is MDHEN and CDR2 is SYDVKM. The CDR3 sequence is 12 residues long.

This clone came up a few times. V and J are TRBV28 and TRBJ1-1; 7 nucleotides line up with TRBD1. V dropped 6 bases and J dropped 4; count of bases not matched to a gene: 5. Germline V CDR1 and CDR2: MDHEN, SYDVKM. The CDR3 loop spans 13 amino acids. The CDR3 loop is CASRMTGFTEAFF. The CDR3 coding sequence is TGTGCCAGCAGGATGACAGGGTTCACTGAAGCTTTCTTT.

This clone was observed many times. The J gene is TRBJ2-2, the V gene TRBV11-3; 9 positions match TRBD1. Looked up from germline, CDR1 is SGHNT and CDR2 is YENEEA. This CDR3 is built from 15 residues. J was trimmed by 5 bases and V by 5 bases; bases with no gene match: 6. CDR3 in amino acids: CASSLGQGRTGELFF. In DNA, the CDR3 is TGTGCCAGCAGCCTGGGACAGGGACGGACCGGGGAGCTGTTTTTT.

This chain links TRBV5-6 with TRBJ1-2; 8 nucleotides line up with TRBD1. This CDR3 comprises 15 residues. J gave up 3 bases and V 4 bases, and 8 bases lay outside the gene matches. Germline CDR1 SGHDT, CDR2 YYEEEE. CDR3 nucleotide sequence: TGTGCCAGCAGCCGACCTACAGGGGGAGACTATGGCTACACCTTC. This codes for CASSRPTGGDYGYTF.